Below, 19 T cell receptor beta chains from the same sample are listed, as sequenced in a study of cytomegalovirus exposure and HLA in healthy donors. PCR amplification relied on 60 Vbeta primers (plus 13 Jbeta primers). The data were produced by immunoSEQ multiplex PCR, yet TCRdb's version contains in-frame clones alone and is incomplete. Of 100,000 or so clones in the sample, 70% to 85% are singletons; the top ten hold approximately 11%. Sequencing was performed on PBMCs. These receptors all come from a man aged 35 to 55 in good health and CMV-seropositive.

The chain is built from TRBV4-1 and TRBJ2-3; 7 bases line up with TRBD1. Germline CDR1 and CDR2: MGHRA and YSYEKL. V lost 2 bases to trimming and J lost 1 base; unmatched junction nucleotides: 0. The CDR3 loop spans 14 amino acids. The CDR3 DNA reads TGCGCCAGCAGCCAAACAGGGGGCACAGATACGCAGTATTTT. This codes for CASSQTGGTDTQYF.

This clone showed up just a few times. The J gene is TRBJ1-4, the V gene TRBV7-2, with 7 bases lining up with TRBD1. The trim removed 2 bases at V and 8 bases at J, leaving 20 bases unmatched. Germline V gene data show CDR1 as SGHTA and CDR2 as FQGNSA. The CDR3 loop spans 19 amino acids. CDR3 DNA sequence: TGTGCCAGCAGCTTAAAACCGGCCTCGAGACAGGCCAGGGGGGAAAAACTGTTTTTT. Its protein product is CASSLKPASRQARGEKLFF.

CDR3 sequence: CASSYPTGNGNTIYF. For the CDR3, the DNA is TGTGCCAGCAGTTACCCGACAGGGAATGGAAACACCATATATTTT. V and J are TRBV6-6 and TRBJ1-3; 7 nucleotides match TRBD1. Germline V lookup: CDR1 MNHNY, CDR2 SVGAGI (reference sequence). The CDR3 contains 15 residues. V was pared by 2 bases and J by 3 bases, with 4 bases of the junction left unmatched.

This clone is a singleton in its sample. The rearrangement uses TRBV7-6 and TRBJ1-2; no firm D call. This CDR3 is built from 14 residues. Looked up from germline, CDR1 is SGHVS and CDR2 is FNYEAQ. The V end was cut by 5 bases, the J end by 7 bases, with 17 bases between. CDR3 in DNA: TGTGCCAGCAGCCAAGGTGCAGCGGGCAGTGGCTACACCTTC. Amino acids: CASSQGAAGSGYTF.

The chain employs TRBV6-5 and TRBJ2-2, with D perhaps TRBD2 (6 bases). Germline CDR1 and CDR2: MNHEY and SVGAGI. This CDR3 has 15 residues. V gave up 6 bases and J gave up 3 bases, with 14 bases separating them. CDR3 protein: CASSLGGEDTGELFF. CDR3 bases: TGTGCCAGCAGCCTCGGAGGGGAGGACACCGGGGAGCTGTTTTTT.

This CDR3 is CAIGQGEGSEAFF. The CDR3 DNA reads TGTGCCATCGGGCAGGGGGAAGGGTCTGAAGCTTTCTTT. The chain is built from TRBV10-3 and TRBJ1-1, with 7 bases lining up with TRBD1. The trim removed 8 bases at V and 6 bases at J, leaving 9 bases unmatched. Germline CDR1 and CDR2: ENHRY and SYGVKD. The CDR3 loop spans 13 amino acids.

The gene calls are TRBV29-1 and TRBJ2-2; no clear D gene. Trimming shortened V by 3 bases and J by 5 bases, and 10 bases separated the two germline ends. This CDR3 is 13 amino acids long. The germline V gene encodes CDR1 SQVTM and CDR2 ANQGSEA. This chain's CDR3 is CSVEVGATGELFF. CDR3 nucleotide sequence: TGCAGCGTTGAGGTTGGAGCAACCGGGGAGCTGTTTTTT.

This clone showed up just once. At one end, the junction sequence differs from germline, possibly due to a read error. The rearrangement joins TRBV7-7 to TRBJ2-5; 8 bases fit TRBD2. This CDR3 has 17 residues. Germline V gene sequence: CDR1 SSHAT, CDR2 FNYEAQ (reference sequence). The CDR3 reads CASSLVPAGEFQETQYF. For the CDR3, the DNA is TGTGCTAGCAGCTTAGTCCCAGCGGGGGAGTTTCAAGAGACCCAGTACTTC.

In its sample, this clone was seen once. The chain joins TRBV6-1 to TRBJ2-7; D is unclear. Per the germline V gene, CDR1 is MNHNS and CDR2 is SASEGT. The CDR3 is 13 residues long. V was cut by 6 bases and J by 0 bases, with 9 bases left in between. The CDR3 sequence is CASRARTSYEQYF. CDR3 sequence (DNA): TGTGCCAGCAGGGCTAGAACCTCCTACGAGCAGTACTTC.

J is TRBJ1-2 and V is TRBV21-1; the table's D call, TRBD1, was not checked against the DNA. TRBV21-1 is reported as a pseudogene. The CDR3 contains 12 residues. This chain's CDR3 is CVSKWGPWGYTF. As DNA, the CDR3 is TGTGTCAGCAAATGGGGGCCTTGGGGCTACACCTTC.

This clone has only a few counts. The chain employs TRBV15 and TRBJ2-1; D is perhaps TRBD2 (6 bases). The CDR3 has 16 residues. V was cut by 1 base and J by 0 bases, with 10 bases left in between. The germline V gene encodes CDR1 LNHNV and CDR2 YYDKDF (reference sequence). The CDR3 DNA reads as TGTGCCACCAGCAGAGGAGACGGGAGCTCCTACAATGAGCAGTTCTTC. This codes for CATSRGDGSSYNEQFF.

This clone appeared once. V gene TRBV6-1 combines with J gene TRBJ2-1; TRBD2 might be the D (5 bases). V dropped 6 bases and J dropped 0 bases, with 12 bases sitting between them. Germline loops: CDR1 MNHNS, CDR2 SASEGT. This CDR3 comprises 15 residues. CDR3 protein: CASSRLRGSYNEQFF. CDR3 nucleotides: TGTGCCAGCAGCCGCCTCCGGGGCTCCTACAATGAGCAGTTCTTC.

The chain combines TRBV2 with TRBJ1-6; TRBD1 is a possible D gene (5 bases). Germline CDR1 reads SNHLY; CDR2 reads FYNNEI. This CDR3 has 14 amino acids. V lost 7 bases and J 5 bases, leaving 12 bases between the germline ends. CDR3 region: CASIETDDNSPLHF. The CDR3 coding sequence is TGTGCCAGCATAGAGACAGACGATAATTCACCCCTCCACTTT.

Only one count was recorded for this clone. The chain has TRBV14 and TRBJ1-2; 8 bases map to TRBD1. The V gene's germline CDR1 is SGHDN and CDR2 FVKESK. CDR3 size: 15 residues. V trimming: 4 bases; J trimming: 7 bases; junction bases outside the gene matches: 11. Here the CDR3 DNA reads TGTGCCAGCAGCCGCACCGGGACAGGATCCGGTGGCTACACCTTC. Protein sequence: CASSRTGTGSGGYTF.

This chain connects TRBV11-2 to TRBJ1-1, with a weak D call TRBD1 (5 bases). The germline gives CDR1 SGHAT, CDR2 FQNNGV. The ends were cut back, 7 bases at V and 0 bases at J, with 9 bases in the middle. The CDR3 contains 13 residues. CDR3 region: CASTRQLNTEAFF. As DNA, the CDR3 is TGTGCCAGCACCCGACAGTTGAACACTGAAGCTTTCTTT.

This clone was found once. The chain recombines TRBV9 with TRBJ1-4; 11 bases match TRBD1. The junction had 4 bases not matched to a gene; V was cut back by 2 bases and J by 7 bases. This CDR3 is built from 15 residues. CDR1 SGDLS and CDR2 YYNGEE come from the germline V gene. The CDR3 bases are TGTGCCAGCAGCGTGACCGGGACAGGGGGTGAAAAACTGTTTTTT. It specifies CASSVTGTGGEKLFF.

The rearrangement links TRBV28 to TRBJ1-4; D is possibly TRBD1 (5 bases). Germline V gives CDR1 MDHEN, CDR2 SYDVKM. Trimming removed 1 base from V and 7 bases from J, with 10 bases in between. This CDR3 is built from 14 residues. Written as DNA, the CDR3 is TGTGCCAGCAGTTTATCCCAGGGTGGTGAAAAACTGTTTTTT. Translation gives CASSLSQGGEKLFF.

The genes are TRBV23-1 and TRBJ1-4; D remains ambiguous. TRBV23-1 has ORF status, its function being uncertain. CDR3 length: 15 amino acids. Between the trimmed V and J ends, which lost 0 bases and 5 bases, there was a span of 10 bases. The chain's CDR3 is CASSQSAESNEKLFF. In nucleotides, the CDR3 is TGCGCCAGCAGTCAATCGGCCGAATCGAATGAAAAACTGTTTTTT.

The genes are TRBV30 and TRBJ1-5; D not resolved. The CDR3 has 13 residues. Germline CDR1 is GTSNPN and CDR2 is SVGIG (reference sequence). V gave up 6 bases and J gave up 2 bases, with 11 bases separating them. CDR3 bases: TGTGCCTGCAGTCGGGGTGGCAATCAGCCCCAGCATTTT. The encoded protein is CACSRGGNQPQHF.